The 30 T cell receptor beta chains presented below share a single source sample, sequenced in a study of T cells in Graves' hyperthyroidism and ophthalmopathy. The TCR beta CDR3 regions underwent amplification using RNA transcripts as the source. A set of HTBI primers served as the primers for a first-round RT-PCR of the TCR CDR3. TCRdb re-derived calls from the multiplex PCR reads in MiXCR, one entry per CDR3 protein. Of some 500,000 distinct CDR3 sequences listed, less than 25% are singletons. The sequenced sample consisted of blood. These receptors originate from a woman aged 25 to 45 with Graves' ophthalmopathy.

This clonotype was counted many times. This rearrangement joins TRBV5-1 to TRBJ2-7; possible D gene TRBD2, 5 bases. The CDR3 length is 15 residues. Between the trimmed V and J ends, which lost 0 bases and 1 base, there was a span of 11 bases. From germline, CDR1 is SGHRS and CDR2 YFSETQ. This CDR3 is CASSLELRGSYEQYF. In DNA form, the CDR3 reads TGCGCCAGCAGCTTGGAGTTGAGAGGGTCCTACGAGCAGTACTTC.

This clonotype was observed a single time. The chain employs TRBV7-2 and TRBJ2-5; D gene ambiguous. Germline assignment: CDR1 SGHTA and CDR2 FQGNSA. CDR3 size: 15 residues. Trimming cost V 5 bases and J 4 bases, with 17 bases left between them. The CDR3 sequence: CASSAYYTALETQYF. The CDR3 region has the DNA TGTGCCAGCAGCGCATATTATACAGCTTTAGAGACCCAGTACTTC.

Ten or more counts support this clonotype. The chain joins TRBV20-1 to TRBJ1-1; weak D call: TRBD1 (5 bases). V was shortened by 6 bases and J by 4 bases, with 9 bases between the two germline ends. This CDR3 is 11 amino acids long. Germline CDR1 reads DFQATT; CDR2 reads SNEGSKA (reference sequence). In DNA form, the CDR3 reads TGCAGTGCAGCAGGGAGCACTGAAGCTTTCTTT. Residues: CSAAGSTEAFF.

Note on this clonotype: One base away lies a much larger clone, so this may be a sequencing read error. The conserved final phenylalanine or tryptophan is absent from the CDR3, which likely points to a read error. This CDR3 reads CTSRTGVSYEQYL. CDR3 in DNA: TGTACCAGCAGAACAGGGGTTTCCTACGAGCAGTACTTG. The chain recombines TRBV6-1 with TRBJ2-7, with 7 bases fitting TRBD1. In germline, CDR1 is MNHNS, CDR2 SASEGT. The CDR3 runs to 13 residues.

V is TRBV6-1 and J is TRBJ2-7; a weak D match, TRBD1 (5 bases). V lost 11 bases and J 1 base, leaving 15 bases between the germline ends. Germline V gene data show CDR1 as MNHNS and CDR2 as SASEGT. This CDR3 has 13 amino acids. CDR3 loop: CAAIDSVSYEQYF. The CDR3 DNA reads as TGTGCCGCGATCGACAGTGTTTCCTACGAGCAGTACTTC.

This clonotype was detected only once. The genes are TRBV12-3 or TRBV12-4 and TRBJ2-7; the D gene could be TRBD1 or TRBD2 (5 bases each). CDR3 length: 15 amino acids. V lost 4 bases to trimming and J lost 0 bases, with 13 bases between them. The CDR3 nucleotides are TGTGCCAGCAGTTCCAGGGACGGGGCCTCCTACGAGCAGTACTTC. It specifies CASSSRDGASYEQYF.

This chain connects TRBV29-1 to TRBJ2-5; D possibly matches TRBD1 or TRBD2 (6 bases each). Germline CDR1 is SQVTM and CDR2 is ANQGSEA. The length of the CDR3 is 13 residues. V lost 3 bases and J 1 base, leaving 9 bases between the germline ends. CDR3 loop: CSVEGGSQETQYF. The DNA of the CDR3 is TGCAGCGTTGAGGGGGGCAGCCAAGAGACCCAGTACTTC.

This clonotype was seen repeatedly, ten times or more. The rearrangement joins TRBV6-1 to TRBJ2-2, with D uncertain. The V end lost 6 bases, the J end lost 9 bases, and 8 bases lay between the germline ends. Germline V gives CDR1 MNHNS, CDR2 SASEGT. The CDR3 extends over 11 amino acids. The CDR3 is CASSDGWELFF. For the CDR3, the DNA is TGTGCCAGCAGCGACGGATGGGAGCTGTTTTTT.

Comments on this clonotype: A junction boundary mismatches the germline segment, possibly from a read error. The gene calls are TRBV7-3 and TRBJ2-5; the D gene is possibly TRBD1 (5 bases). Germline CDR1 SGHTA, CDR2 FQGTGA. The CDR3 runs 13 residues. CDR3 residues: CASSLKGRETKYF. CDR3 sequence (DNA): TGTGCCAGCAGCTTGAAGGGGCGAGAGACCAAGTACTTC.

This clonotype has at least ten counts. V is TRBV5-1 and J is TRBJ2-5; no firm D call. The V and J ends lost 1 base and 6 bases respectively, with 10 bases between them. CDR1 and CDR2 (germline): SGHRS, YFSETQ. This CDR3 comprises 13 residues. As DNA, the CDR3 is TGCGCCAGCAGCTTGAATAGCAGGCAGACCCAGTACTTC. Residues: CASSLNSRQTQYF.

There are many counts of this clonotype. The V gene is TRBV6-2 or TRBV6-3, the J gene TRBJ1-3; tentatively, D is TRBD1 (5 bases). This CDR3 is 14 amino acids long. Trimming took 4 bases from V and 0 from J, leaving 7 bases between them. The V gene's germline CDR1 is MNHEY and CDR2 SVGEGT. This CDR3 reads CASSWGSSGNTIYF. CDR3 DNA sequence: TGTGCCAGCAGTTGGGGGAGCTCTGGAAACACCATATATTTT.

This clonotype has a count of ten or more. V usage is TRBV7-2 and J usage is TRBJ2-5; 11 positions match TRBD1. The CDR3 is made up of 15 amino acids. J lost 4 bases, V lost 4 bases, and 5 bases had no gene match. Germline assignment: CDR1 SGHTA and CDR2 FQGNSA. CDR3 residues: CASSSRTGGRETQYF. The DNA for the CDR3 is TGTGCCAGCAGCTCCAGGACAGGGGGCAGAGAGACCCAGTACTTC. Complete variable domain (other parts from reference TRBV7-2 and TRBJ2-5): GAGVSQSPSNKVTEKGKDVELRCDPISGHTALYWYRQSLGQGLEFLIYFQGNSAPDKSGLPSDRFSAERTGGSVSTLTIQRTQQEDSAVYLCASSSRTGGRETQYFGPGTRLLVL.

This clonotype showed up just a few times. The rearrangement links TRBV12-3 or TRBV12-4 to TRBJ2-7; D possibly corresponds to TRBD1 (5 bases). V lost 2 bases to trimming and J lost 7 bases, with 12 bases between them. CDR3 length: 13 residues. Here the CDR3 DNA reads TGTGCCAGCAGTTTAAGTAGGCAGGGAGAGCAGTACTTC. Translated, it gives CASSLSRQGEQYF.

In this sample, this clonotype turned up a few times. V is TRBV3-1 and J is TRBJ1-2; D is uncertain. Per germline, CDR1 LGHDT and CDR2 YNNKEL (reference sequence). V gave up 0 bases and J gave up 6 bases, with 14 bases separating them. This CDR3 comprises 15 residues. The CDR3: CASSQDDRAGNGYTF. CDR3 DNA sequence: TGTGCCAGCAGCCAAGATGATCGCGCGGGGAATGGCTACACCTTC.

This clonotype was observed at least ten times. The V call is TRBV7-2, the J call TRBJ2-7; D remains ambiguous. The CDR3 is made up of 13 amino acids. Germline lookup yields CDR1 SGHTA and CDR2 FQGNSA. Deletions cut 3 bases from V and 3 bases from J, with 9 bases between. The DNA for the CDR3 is TGTGCCAGCAGCTTTTGGCAGAGCTACGAGCAGTACTTC. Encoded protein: CASSFWQSYEQYF.

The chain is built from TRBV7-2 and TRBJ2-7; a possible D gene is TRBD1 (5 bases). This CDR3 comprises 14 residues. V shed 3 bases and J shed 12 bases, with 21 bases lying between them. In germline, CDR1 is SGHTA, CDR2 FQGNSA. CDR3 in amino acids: CASSFPGDHRPRYF. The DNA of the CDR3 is TGTGCCAGCAGCTTCCCAGGAGACCACAGGCCCAGGTACTTC.

The chain's CDR3 is CASTLTQDRGTEAFF. The CDR3 region has the DNA TGTGCCAGCACCTTGACCCAGGACAGGGGTACTGAAGCTTTCTTT. The chain recombines TRBV6-2 or TRBV6-3 with TRBJ1-1, with 9 bases matching TRBD1. The CDR3 extends over 15 amino acids. Germline CDR1 reads MNHEY; CDR2 reads SVGEGT. J was trimmed by 5 bases and V by 7 bases; bases with no gene match: 11.

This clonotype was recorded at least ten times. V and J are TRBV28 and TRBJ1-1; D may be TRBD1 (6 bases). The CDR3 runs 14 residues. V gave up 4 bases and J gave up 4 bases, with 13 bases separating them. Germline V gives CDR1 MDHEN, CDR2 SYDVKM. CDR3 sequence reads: CASSWGQGTTEAFF. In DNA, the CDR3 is TGTGCCAGCAGTTGGGGGCAGGGAACCACTGAAGCTTTCTTT.

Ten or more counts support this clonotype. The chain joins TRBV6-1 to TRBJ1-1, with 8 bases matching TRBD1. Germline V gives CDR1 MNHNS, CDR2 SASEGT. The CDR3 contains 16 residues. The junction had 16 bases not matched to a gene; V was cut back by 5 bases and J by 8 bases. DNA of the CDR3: TGTGCCAGCAGTCAAGGACAGGGACGGTATATACAAGAAGCTTTCTTT. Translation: CASSQGQGRYIQEAFF.

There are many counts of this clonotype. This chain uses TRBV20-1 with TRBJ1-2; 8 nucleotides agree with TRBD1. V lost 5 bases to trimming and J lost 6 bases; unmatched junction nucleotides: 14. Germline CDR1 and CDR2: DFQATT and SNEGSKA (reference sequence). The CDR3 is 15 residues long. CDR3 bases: TGCAGTGCTCCCAGAATTTCGACAGGGGAAGATGGCTACACCTTC. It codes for CSAPRISTGEDGYTF.

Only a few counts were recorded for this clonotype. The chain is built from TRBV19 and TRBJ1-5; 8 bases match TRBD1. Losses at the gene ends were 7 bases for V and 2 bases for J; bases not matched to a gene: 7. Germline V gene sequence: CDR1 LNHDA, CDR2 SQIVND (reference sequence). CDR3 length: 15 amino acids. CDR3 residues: CASTLDREGNQPQHF. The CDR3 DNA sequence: TGTGCCAGTACCCTGGACAGGGAGGGCAATCAGCCCCAGCATTTT.

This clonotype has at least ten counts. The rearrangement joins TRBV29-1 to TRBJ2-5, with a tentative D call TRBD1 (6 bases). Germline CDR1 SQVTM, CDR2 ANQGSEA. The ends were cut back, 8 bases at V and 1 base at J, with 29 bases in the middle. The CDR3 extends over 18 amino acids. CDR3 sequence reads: CSTHVGGARRIIQETQYF. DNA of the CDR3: TGCAGCACACACGTAGGGGGAGCCCGACGCATTATCCAAGAGACCCAGTACTTC.

CDR3 loop: CASTGLAGPGETQYF. Here the CDR3 DNA reads TGTGCCAGCACAGGACTAGCGGGACCCGGGGAGACCCAGTACTTC. The genes are TRBV2 and TRBJ2-5, with 12 bases identical to TRBD2. This CDR3 spans 15 amino acids. Germline V gene data show CDR1 as SNHLY and CDR2 as FYNNEI. Losses at the gene ends were 7 bases for V and 5 bases for J; bases not matched to a gene: 8.

This CDR3 is CASSLGWQGNEQYF. Here the CDR3 DNA reads TGCGCCAGCAGCTTGGGTTGGCAGGGTAACGAGCAGTACTTC. V usage is TRBV5-1 and J usage is TRBJ2-7; a possible D gene is TRBD1 (5 bases). Deletions cut 0 bases from V and 5 bases from J, with 12 bases between. Germline V gene data show CDR1 as SGHRS and CDR2 as YFSETQ. The CDR3 spans 14 residues. Supplemented by reference TRBV5-1 and TRBJ2-7, the full variable domain reads KAGVTQTPRYLIKTRGQQVTLSCSPISGHRSVSWYQQTPGQGLQFLFEYFSETQRNKGNFPGRFSGRQFSNSRSEMNVSTLELGDSALYLCASSLGWQGNEQYFGPGTRLTVT.

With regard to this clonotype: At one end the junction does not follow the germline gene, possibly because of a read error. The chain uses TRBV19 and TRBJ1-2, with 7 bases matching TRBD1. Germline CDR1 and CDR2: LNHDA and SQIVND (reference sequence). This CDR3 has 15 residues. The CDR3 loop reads CASSLPGQHFYGYTF. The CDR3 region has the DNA TGCGCCAGCAGCCTACCGGGACAGCACTTCTATGGCTACACCTTC. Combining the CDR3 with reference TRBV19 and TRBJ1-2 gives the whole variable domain DGGITQSPKYLFRKEGQNVTLSCEQNLNHDAMYWYRQDPGQGLRLIYYSQIVNDFQKGDIAEGYSVSREKKESFPLTVTSAQKNPTAFYLCASSLPGQHFYGYTFGSGTRLTVV.

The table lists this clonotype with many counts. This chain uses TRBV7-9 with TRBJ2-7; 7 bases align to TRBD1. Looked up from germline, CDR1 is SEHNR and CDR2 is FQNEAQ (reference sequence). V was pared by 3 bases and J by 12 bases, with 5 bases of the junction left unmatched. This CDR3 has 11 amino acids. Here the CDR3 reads CASSFRDRVYF. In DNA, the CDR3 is TGTGCCAGCAGCTTCCGGGACAGAGTGTACTTC.

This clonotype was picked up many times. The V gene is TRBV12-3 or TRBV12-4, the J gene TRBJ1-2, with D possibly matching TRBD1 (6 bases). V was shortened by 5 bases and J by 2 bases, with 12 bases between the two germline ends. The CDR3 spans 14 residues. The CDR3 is CASSAGTSNYGYTF. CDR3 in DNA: TGTGCCAGCAGTGCCGGGACATCCAACTATGGCTACACCTTC.

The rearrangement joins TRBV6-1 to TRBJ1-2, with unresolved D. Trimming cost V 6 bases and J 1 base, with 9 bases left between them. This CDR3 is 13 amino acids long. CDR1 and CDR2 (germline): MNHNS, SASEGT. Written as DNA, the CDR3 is TGTGCCAGCAGAAAGACCATTAACTATGGCTACACCTTC. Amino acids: CASRKTINYGYTF.

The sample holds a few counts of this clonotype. The CDR3 sequence: CASSFRGTFSEQYF. The CDR3, as DNA: TGTGCCAGCAGTTTTCGGGGCACCTTCAGTGAGCAGTACTTC. This chain joins TRBV27 and TRBJ2-7; D may match TRBD1 or TRBD2 (5 bases each). The CDR3 runs to 14 residues. The V end was cut by 3 bases, the J end by 7 bases, with 16 bases between. Looked up from germline, CDR1 is MNHEY and CDR2 is SMNVEV (reference sequence).

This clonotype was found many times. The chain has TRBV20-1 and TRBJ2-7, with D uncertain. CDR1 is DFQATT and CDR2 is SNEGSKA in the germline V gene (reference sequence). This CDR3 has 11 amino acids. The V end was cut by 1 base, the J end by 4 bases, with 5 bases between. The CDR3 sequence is CSARGGYEQYF. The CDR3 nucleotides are TGCAGTGCTAGAGGTGGTTACGAGCAGTACTTC.